The entry that follows covers one T cell receptor beta chain sequence. RNA transcripts yielded amplified TCR beta CDR3 regions. The primer set for the first-round RT-PCR of the TCR CDR3 was HTBI. TCRdb re-derived calls from the multiplex PCR reads in MiXCR, one entry per CDR3 protein. The sample lists a few hundred thousand distinct CDR3 sequences, 46% occurring once. The germline gives CDR1 KGHDR, CDR2 SFDVKD. V was clipped by 5 bases and J by 14 bases, with 14 bases between them. This CDR3 is 12 amino acids long. This specimen belongs to a study of T cells in Graves' hyperthyroidism and ophthalmopathy.

The chain is built from TRBV24-1 and TRBJ1-4; D call uncertain. The sequenced sample consisted of peripheral blood or thyroid tissue (not recorded which). This TCR was sampled from an adult woman with Graves' disease, either hyperthyroidism or ophthalmopathy (not recorded which). This CDR3 is CATSARTDILFF. The CDR3 DNA reads TGTGCCACCAGTGCCCGGACGGATATCCTGTTTTTT.